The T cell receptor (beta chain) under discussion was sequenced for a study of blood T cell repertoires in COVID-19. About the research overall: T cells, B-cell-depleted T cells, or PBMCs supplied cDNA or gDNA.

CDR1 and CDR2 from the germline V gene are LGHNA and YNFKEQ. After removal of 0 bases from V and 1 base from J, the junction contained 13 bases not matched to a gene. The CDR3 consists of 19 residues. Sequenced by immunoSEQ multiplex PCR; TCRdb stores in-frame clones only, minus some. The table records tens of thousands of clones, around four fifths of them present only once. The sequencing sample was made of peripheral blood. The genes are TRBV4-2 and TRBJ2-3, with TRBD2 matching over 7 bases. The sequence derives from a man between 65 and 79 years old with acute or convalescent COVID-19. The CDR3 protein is CASSQDEGGTGGGTDTQYF. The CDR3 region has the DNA TGTGCCAGCAGCCAAGATGAGGGTGGGACGGGGGGTGGCACAGATACGCAGTATTTT.